This T cell receptor beta chain was sequenced for a study of cytomegalovirus exposure and HLA in healthy donors. Study-level information: Roughly 170 million T cells yielded more than 90 million unique TCR beta sequences in earlier analysis. The early release's HLA-typed donors yielded approximately 82 million unique TCRs.

Study-wide results and limits: Some public TCRs appeared in many individuals, while most sequences were rare. Across donors, presence/absence analyses took sequencing depth to be roughly uniform.

The PCR was carried out with 60 Vbeta primers and 13 Jbeta primers. Libraries were prepared by immunoSEQ multiplex PCR; TCRdb keeps only in-frame clonotypes and omits some of them. Of around 150,000 clones listed, over 75% were seen once; the top ten hold under 2%. Regarding this clone: Its specificity is unknown.

This CDR3 region has 14 residues. J lost 5 bases, V lost 10 bases, and 13 bases had no gene match. Germline V gives CDR1 LNHDA, CDR2 SQIVND (reference sequence). Sequenced input: PBMCs. This receptor was taken from a woman between 18 and 29 years old in good health and CMV-seronegative. This chain links TRBV19 with TRBJ1-1; 7 bases are shared with TRBD1. CDR3 amino acids: CATIGRGRWTEAFF. The CDR3 bases are TGTGCCACCATTGGTAGGGGGCGGTGGACTGAAGCTTTCTTT.